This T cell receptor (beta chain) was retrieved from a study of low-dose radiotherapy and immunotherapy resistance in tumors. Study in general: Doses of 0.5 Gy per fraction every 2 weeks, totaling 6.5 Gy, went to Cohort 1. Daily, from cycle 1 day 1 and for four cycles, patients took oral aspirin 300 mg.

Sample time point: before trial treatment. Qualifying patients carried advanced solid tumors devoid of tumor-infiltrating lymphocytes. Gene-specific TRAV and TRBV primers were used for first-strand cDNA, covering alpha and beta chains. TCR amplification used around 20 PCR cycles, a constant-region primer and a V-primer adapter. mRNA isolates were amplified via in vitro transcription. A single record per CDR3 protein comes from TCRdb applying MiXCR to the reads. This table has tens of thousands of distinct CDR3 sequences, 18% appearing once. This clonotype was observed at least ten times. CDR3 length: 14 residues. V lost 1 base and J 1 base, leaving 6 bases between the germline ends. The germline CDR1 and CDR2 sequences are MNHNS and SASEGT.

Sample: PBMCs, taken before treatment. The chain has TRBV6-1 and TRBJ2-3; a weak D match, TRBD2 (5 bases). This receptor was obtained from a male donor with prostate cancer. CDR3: CASSEVGGTDTQYF. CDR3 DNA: TGTGCCAGCAGTGAAGTCGGGGGCACAGATACGCAGTATTTT.